The 15 T cell receptor beta chains below come from one sample, sequenced in a study of PD-1 blockade in classical Hodgkin lymphoma. Libraries were prepared by immunoSEQ multiplex PCR; TCRdb keeps only in-frame clonotypes and omits some of them. The sample yields around 19,000 clones, around 67% seen once. Brentuximab vedotin exposure varied, and every patient relapsed after autologous stem cell transplantation. Source: peripheral blood mononuclear cells (PBMCs), taken before the second cycle of nivolumab. The receptor source for this set is a human donor with classical Hodgkin lymphoma.

A few counts support this clone. The genes are TRBV7-6 and TRBJ2-7; 7 bases are shared with TRBD1. Germline values: CDR1 SGHVS, CDR2 FNYEAQ. The CDR3 has 14 amino acids. V was pared by 1 base and J by 2 bases, with 2 bases of the junction left unmatched. Written as DNA, the CDR3 is TGTGCCAGCAGCTTAGGTGGGACAGCCTACGAGCAGTACTTC. This encodes CASSLGGTAYEQYF. The full variable domain, in which reference TRBV7-6 and TRBJ2-7 provide the parts outside the CDR3, is GAGVSQSPRYKVTKRGQDVALRCDPISGHVSLYWYRQALGQGPEFLTYFNYEAQQDKSGLPNDRFSAERPEGSISTLTIQRTEQRDSAMYRCASSLGGTAYEQYFGPGTRLTVT.

The chain has TRBV9 and TRBJ2-3; D possibly corresponds to TRBD2 (6 bases). Germline V lookup: CDR1 SGDLS, CDR2 YYNGEE. The germline V and J ends were trimmed by 4 bases and 4 bases, with 19 bases remaining between them. The CDR3 is 16 residues long. The CDR3 here is CASSLSPGVQPDTQYF. The CDR3 bases are TGTGCCAGCAGCCTCTCGCCGGGGGTCCAGCCAGATACGCAGTATTTT.

This clone was seen only a few times. This chain connects TRBV27 to TRBJ2-5; perhaps D is TRBD1 or TRBD2 (5 bases each). This CDR3 has 15 residues. V was shortened by 6 bases and J by 5 bases, with 19 bases between the two germline ends. Germline V CDR1 and CDR2: MNHEY, SMNVEV (reference sequence). The CDR3 nucleotides are TGTGCCAGCAGCCCAATTCTTGGGGGTGGGGAGACCCAGTACTTC. This sequence encodes CASSPILGGGETQYF.

J is TRBJ2-7 and V is TRBV5-6; maybe TRBD2 (5 bases). Germline V gene sequence: CDR1 SGHDT, CDR2 YYEEEE. The CDR3 loop spans 14 amino acids. Trimming stripped 0 bases from V and 2 bases from J, with 9 bases between. CDR3 sequence: CASSLGSATYEQYF. The CDR3 DNA is TGTGCCAGCAGCTTGGGTAGCGCCACCTACGAGCAGTACTTC.

The V gene is TRBV18, the J gene TRBJ1-5; 10 bases fit TRBD1. This CDR3 is 17 amino acids long. Germline CDR1 is KGHSH and CDR2 is LQKENI. V lost 6 bases, J lost 0 bases, and 8 bases stayed unmatched. The DNA for the CDR3 is TGTGCCAGCTCCCCCGGGACAGGGGCATATAGCAATCAGCCCCAGCATTTT. This sequence encodes CASSPGTGAYSNQPQHF.

The chain couples TRBV5-1 to TRBJ2-3, with TRBD2 matching over 14 bases. The germline V gene encodes CDR1 SGHRS and CDR2 YFSETQ. V was clipped by 5 bases and J by 0 bases; unmatched bases: 2. The CDR3 runs to 16 residues. The CDR3 DNA sequence: TGCGCCAGCAGGACTAGCGGGGGGGTCAGCACAGATACGCAGTATTTT. Translation: CASRTSGGVSTDTQYF.

The chain couples TRBV4-1 to TRBJ2-2; D remains unclear. Deletions cut 0 bases from V and 5 bases from J, with 10 bases between. This CDR3 comprises 15 residues. The germline gives CDR1 MGHRA, CDR2 YSYEKL. The CDR3 region is CASSQDRSRTGELFF. CDR3 in DNA: TGCGCCAGCAGCCAAGATCGCAGCAGAACCGGGGAGCTGTTTTTT.

The chain links TRBV7-9 to TRBJ2-1; D is perhaps TRBD2 (6 bases). Germline V CDR1 and CDR2: SEHNR, FQNEAQ (reference sequence). CDR3 length: 14 residues. Trimming removed 6 bases at V and 3 bases at J, with 12 bases between. This chain's CDR3 is CASSTASVYNEQFF. The CDR3, as DNA: TGTGCCAGCAGTACGGCTAGCGTCTACAATGAGCAGTTCTTC.

The chain links TRBV6-5 to TRBJ1-4; 9 bases agree with TRBD1. This CDR3 is 16 amino acids long. Germline V gene lookup returns CDR1 MNHEY and CDR2 SVGAGI. V shed 0 bases, J shed 8 bases, and the junction held 7 bases outside the gene matches. The CDR3: CASSYSETGGWEKLFF. CDR3 sequence (DNA): TGTGCCAGCAGTTACTCAGAGACAGGGGGGTGGGAAAAACTGTTTTTT.

The rearrangement joins TRBV7-9 to TRBJ1-3; D is possibly TRBD1 (6 bases). V was pared by 2 bases and J by 2 bases, with 13 bases between. The CDR3 is made up of 16 amino acids. Germline assignment: CDR1 SEHNR and CDR2 FQNEAQ (reference sequence). The CDR3 spells CASSLQGQLTGNTIYF. CDR3 coding DNA: TGTGCCAGCAGCTTACAAGGACAGCTAACTGGAAACACCATATATTTT.

The chain combines TRBV6-4 with TRBJ2-1; TRBD2 aligns across 7 bases. This CDR3 spans 15 amino acids. In germline, CDR1 is MRHNA, CDR2 SNTAGT. The trim removed 4 bases at V and 4 bases at J, leaving 7 bases unmatched. The CDR3 loop reads CASSATPGLYNEQFF. The DNA for the CDR3 is TGTGCCAGCAGTGCCACGCCGGGACTATACAATGAGCAGTTCTTC.

The chain is built from TRBV19 and TRBJ2-4, with 8 bases lining up with TRBD2. CDR1 is LNHDA and CDR2 is SQIVND in the germline V gene (reference sequence). This CDR3 is built from 14 residues. V was clipped by 6 bases and J by 2 bases; unmatched bases: 3. The CDR3 loop is CASSGRGSKNIQYF. In DNA form, the CDR3 reads TGTGCCAGTAGCGGGAGGGGCTCCAAAAACATTCAGTACTTC.

The genes are TRBV6-5 and TRBJ1-2; 7 nucleotides agree with TRBD1. Germline V gene data show CDR1 as MNHEY and CDR2 as SVGAGI. This CDR3 is 14 amino acids long. J gave up 4 bases and V 2 bases, and 4 bases lay outside the gene matches. The DNA of the CDR3 is TGTGCCAGCAGTTACAGCGGGACAGTCTATGGCTACACCTTC. It encodes CASSYSGTVYGYTF.

V and J are TRBV4-2 and TRBJ2-7; no definite D call. The germline V gene has CDR1 LGHNA and CDR2 YNFKEQ. CDR3 length equals 11 residues. The V end lost 3 bases, the J end lost 4 bases, and 4 bases lay between the germline ends. CDR3: CASSQSYEQYF. In nucleotides, the CDR3 is TGTGCCAGCAGCCAGTCGTACGAGCAGTACTTC.

This clone showed up just a few times. The chain uses TRBV19 and TRBJ1-1; no firm D call. Germline V gene sequence: CDR1 LNHDA, CDR2 SQIVND (reference sequence). The CDR3 loop spans 17 amino acids. Deletions cut 1 base from V and 4 bases from J, with 19 bases between. CDR3 loop: CASSIGFTGGVGTEAFF. The CDR3 DNA sequence: TGTGCCAGTAGTATAGGTTTTACGGGTGGGGTTGGCACTGAAGCTTTCTTT.